This TCR beta chain was sequenced during a study of OX40 agonist ivuxolimab in advanced cancers. General study findings and limits: Compared with CD4+, CD8+ T cells on average had more expanded clones. Clonal expansion from baseline to week 6 occurred in both CD4+ and CD8+ T cells.

Profiling relied on immunoSEQ multiplex PCR, and the TCRdb table lists in-frame clones only, not all of them. The repertoire holds 15,000 to 20,000 clones, with roughly 80% as singletons. The CDR3 is 13 residues long. V dropped 3 bases and J dropped 6 bases, with 9 bases sitting between them. Germline loops: CDR1 MNHEY, CDR2 SMNVEV (reference sequence). The table lists this clone with a count of one. Its target is not known. The receptor was derived from an adult with an advanced solid tumor such as melanoma, head and neck, liver or kidney cancer. The specimen comprised CD4+ or CD8+ T cells sorted from blood, sampled in a trial of the OX40 agonist ivuxolimab. This chain joins TRBV27 and TRBJ2-1; D is unclear. This CDR3 reads CASSFDATNEQFF. CDR3 bases: TGTGCCAGCAGTTTTGACGCGACCAATGAGCAGTTCTTC.